This TCR beta chain emerged from a study of technical replicates of blood from a few donors. Data came from immunoSEQ multiplex PCR; TCRdb stores just in-frame clones and leaves some out. The sample has more than 70,000 clones, about 96% seen once. The CDR3 has 16 residues. This chain uses TRBV21-1 with TRBJ2-7; the table calls TRBD1, which could not be checked here. TRBV21-1 is labeled a pseudogene. The sequence derives from a human donor in good health. Sequenced: T cells isolated from PBMCs. The CDR3 coding sequence is TGTGCTCAGCAGGGGGCCAGATTCTTAAGCTCCTACGAGCAGTACTTC. Amino acids: CAQQGARFLSSYEQYF.